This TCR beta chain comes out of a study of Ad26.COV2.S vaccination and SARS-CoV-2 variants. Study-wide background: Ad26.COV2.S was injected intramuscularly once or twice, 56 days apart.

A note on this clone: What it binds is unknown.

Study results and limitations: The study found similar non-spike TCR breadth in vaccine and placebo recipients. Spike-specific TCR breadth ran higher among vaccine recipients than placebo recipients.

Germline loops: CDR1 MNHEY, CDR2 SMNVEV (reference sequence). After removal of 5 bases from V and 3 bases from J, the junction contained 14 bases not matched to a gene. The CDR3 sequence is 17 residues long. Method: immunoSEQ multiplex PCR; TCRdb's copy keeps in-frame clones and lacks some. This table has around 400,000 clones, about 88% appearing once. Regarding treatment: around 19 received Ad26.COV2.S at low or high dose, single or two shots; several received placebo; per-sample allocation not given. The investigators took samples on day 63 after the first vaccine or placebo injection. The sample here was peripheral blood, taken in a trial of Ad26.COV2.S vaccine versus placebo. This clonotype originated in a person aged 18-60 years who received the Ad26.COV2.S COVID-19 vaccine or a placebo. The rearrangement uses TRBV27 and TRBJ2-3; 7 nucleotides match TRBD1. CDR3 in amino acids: CASSHQTGTEATDTQYF. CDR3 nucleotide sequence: TGTGCCAGCAGTCACCAGACAGGGACAGAAGCAACAGATACGCAGTATTTT.